A single sample is the source of the 5 T cell receptor beta chains below, sequenced in a study of T-cell memory formation after mild COVID-19. TCRdb passed the 5' RACE reads through MiXCR, listing each CDR3 protein once. The table records around 250,000 distinct CDR3 sequences, more than 8% of them present only once. Sequencing was done on a sample of PBMCs or a T cell subset sorted from them (not recorded which). These receptors were collected from a man aged 18 to 29 who had mild COVID-19 (a few samples of this study predate the infection). Cell type and time point are not known.

This clonotype has only a few counts. The chain couples TRBV2 to TRBJ2-2; D unresolved. CDR3 length equals 17 residues. Germline V gene data show CDR1 as SNHLY and CDR2 as FYNNEI. With 2 bases removed from V and 2 bases from J, the gap between germline ends came to 15 bases. CDR3 bases: TGTGCCAGCAGTGAACTGTCGTTGAGGAAAAACACCGGGGAGCTGTTTTTT. Its translation is CASSELSLRKNTGELFF.

This clonotype came up many times. The gene calls are TRBV12-3 or TRBV12-4 and TRBJ2-7; D is undetermined. The CDR3 runs 14 residues. Trimming removed 1 base from V and 3 bases from J, with 10 bases in between. CDR3 DNA sequence: TGTGCCAGCAGTTTAGGGGGTACGGGCTACGAGCAGTACTTC. Amino acids: CASSLGGTGYEQYF.

The V and J genes are TRBV7-9 and TRBJ2-1; the match to TRBD2 covers 7 bases. After removal of 7 bases from V and 7 bases from J, the junction contained 4 bases not matched to a gene. Germline CDR1 SEHNR, CDR2 FQNEAQ (reference sequence). CDR3 length: 12 amino acids. CDR3 in DNA: TGTGCCAGCACCCACGGGGGGAATGAGCAGTTCTTC. Its protein is CASTHGGNEQFF.

The CDR3 protein is CASSQNNSPLHF. The CDR3 nucleotides are TGTGCCAGCAGCCAGAATAATTCACCCCTCCACTTT. The chain couples TRBV28 to TRBJ1-6, with no clear D. The V gene's germline CDR1 is MDHEN and CDR2 SYDVKM. The CDR3 sequence is 12 residues long. Trimming removed 6 bases from V and 5 bases from J, with 5 bases in between. The variable domain in full, with the rest retrieved from reference TRBV28 and TRBJ1-6, is DVKVTQSSRYLVKRTGEKVFLECVQDMDHENMFWYRQDPGLGLRLIYFSYDVKMKEKGDIPEGYSVSREKKERFSLILESASTNQTSMYLCASSQNNSPLHFGNGTRLTVT.

The sample holds a few counts of this clonotype. The chain joins TRBV5-1 to TRBJ2-7, with D perhaps TRBD1 or TRBD2 (6 bases each). The length of the CDR3 is 17 residues. Between the trimmed V and J ends, which lost 7 bases and 1 base, there was a span of 24 bases. The germline gives CDR1 SGHRS, CDR2 YFSETQ. The CDR3 DNA follows: TGCGCCAGCGGGAGGACGAGGACAGCACAAGCATCCTACGAGCAGTACTTC. It is translated as CASGRTRTAQASYEQYF.